This is a list of T cell receptor beta chains from one sample in a study of T cell responses to AZD1222 COVID-19 vaccine. TCRdb's table, derived via immunoSEQ multiplex PCR, lists solely in-frame clones and lacks some. The sample lists 65,000 to 80,000 clones, 90% seen once, with 4.2% in the top ten. Sequenced here: peripheral blood, sampled on day 0 of AZD1222 vaccination. The receptors originated from an adult in good health. The CDR3 runs from the conserved cysteine through the conserved F or W. A D gene is named only where the DNA matches it firmly. The size field is filled for only some rows; it gives once, few, many or a size class.

d_gene: -; v_gene: TRBV4-2; abundance: -; j_gene: TRBJ1-2; CDR3aa: CASSQFQTDDYGYTF; CDR3nt: TGTGCCAGCAGCCAGTTTCAGACGGACGACTATGGCTACACCTTC
d_gene: -; v_gene: TRBV24-1; abundance: -; j_gene: TRBJ1-4; CDR3aa: CATSSFRGATNEKLFF; CDR3nt: TGTGCCACCAGTTCCTTTCGGGGTGCAACTAATGAAAAACTGTTTTTT
d_gene: TRBD2; v_gene: TRBV5-4; abundance: -; j_gene: TRBJ2-5; CDR3aa: CASSGLVETQYF; CDR3nt: TGTGCCAGCAGCGGACTAGTAGAGACCCAGTACTTC
d_gene: -; v_gene: TRBV7-2; abundance: -; j_gene: TRBJ1-1; CDR3aa: CASSPALGGAFF; CDR3nt: TGTGCCAGCAGCCCAGCCCTGGGAGGAGCTTTCTTT
d_gene: TRBD1; v_gene: TRBV27; abundance: -; j_gene: TRBJ1-2; CDR3aa: CASSPLTTGESSYGYTF; CDR3nt: TGTGCCAGCAGTCCACTAACGACAGGGGAGAGCAGCTATGGCTACACCTTC
d_gene: -; v_gene: TRBV6-1; abundance: -; j_gene: TRBJ1-1; CDR3aa: CASSLDASTEAFF; CDR3nt: TGTGCCAGCAGCCTAGACGCCAGCACTGAAGCTTTCTTT
d_gene: TRBD1; v_gene: TRBV5-6; abundance: few; j_gene: TRBJ2-2; CDR3aa: CASSPVGQGAWELFF; CDR3nt: TGTGCCAGCAGCCCAGTCGGACAGGGGGCATGGGAGCTGTTTTTT
d_gene: -; v_gene: TRBV7-9; abundance: once; j_gene: TRBJ1-2; CDR3aa: CASSPTQGYTF; CDR3nt: TGTGCCAGCAGCCCTACTCAGGGCTACACCTTC
d_gene: -; v_gene: TRBV7-2; abundance: -; j_gene: TRBJ2-2; CDR3aa: CASSIVGTGELFF; CDR3nt: TGTGCCAGCAGCATAGTGGGCACCGGGGAGCTGTTTTTT
d_gene: -; v_gene: TRBV4-2; abundance: -; j_gene: TRBJ2-7; CDR3aa: CASSQDQELYEQYF; CDR3nt: TGTGCCAGCAGCCAAGATCAGGAGTTGTACGAGCAGTACTTC
d_gene: TRBD1; v_gene: TRBV3-1/TRBV3-2; abundance: -; j_gene: TRBJ2-3; CDR3aa: CASSHQDRGSDTQYF; CDR3nt: TGTGCCAGCAGCCACCAGGACAGGGGGTCGGATACGCAGTATTTT
d_gene: -; v_gene: TRBV2; abundance: -; j_gene: TRBJ1-5; CDR3aa: CASLDTDSNQPQHF; CDR3nt: TGTGCCAGCCTCGACACAGATAGCAATCAGCCCCAGCATTTT
d_gene: -; v_gene: TRBV12-3/TRBV12-4; abundance: -; j_gene: TRBJ2-7; CDR3aa: CASSLLTAGEQYF; CDR3nt: TGTGCCAGCAGTTTATTGACCGCGGGCGAGCAGTACTTC
d_gene: -; v_gene: TRBV7-8; abundance: -; j_gene: TRBJ1-1; CDR3aa: CASSLGDWVGYYTEAFF; CDR3nt: TGTGCCAGCAGCTTAGGGGATTGGGTCGGGTATTACACTGAAGCTTTCTTT
d_gene: -; v_gene: TRBV5-4; abundance: -; j_gene: TRBJ1-5; CDR3aa: CASSLDGSPDQPQHF; CDR3nt: TGTGCCAGCAGCTTGGATGGTTCCCCCGATCAGCCCCAGCATTTT
d_gene: TRBD1; v_gene: TRBV11-2; abundance: -; j_gene: TRBJ1-4; CDR3aa: CASSLGDRVEEKLFF; CDR3nt: TGTGCCAGCAGCTTAGGGGACAGGGTGGAGGAAAAACTGTTTTTT
d_gene: -; v_gene: TRBV7-8; abundance: -; j_gene: TRBJ2-1; CDR3aa: CASSLWDKTLYNEQFF; CDR3nt: TGTGCCAGCAGCTTATGGGACAAAACACTCTACAATGAGCAGTTCTTC
d_gene: TRBD1; v_gene: TRBV4-1; abundance: -; j_gene: TRBJ1-4; CDR3aa: CASSQTPGQGQKLFF; CDR3nt: TGCGCCAGCAGCCAAACCCCGGGACAGGGGCAAAAACTGTTTTTT
d_gene: -; v_gene: TRBV6-5; abundance: -; j_gene: TRBJ1-2; CDR3aa: CASRTGDVSGGYTF; CDR3nt: TGTGCCAGCAGAACTGGCGATGTCAGCGGAGGCTACACCTTC
d_gene: -; v_gene: TRBV7-2; abundance: -; j_gene: TRBJ2-5; CDR3aa: CASSFLGGKETQYF; CDR3nt: TGTGCCAGCAGCTTCTTGGGGGGAAAAGAGACCCAGTACTTC
d_gene: -; v_gene: TRBV24-1; abundance: -; j_gene: TRBJ1-1; CDR3aa: CATRDWNTEAFF; CDR3nt: TGTGCCACCAGAGACTGGAACACTGAAGCTTTCTTT
d_gene: -; v_gene: TRBV7-8; abundance: few; j_gene: TRBJ1-1; CDR3aa: CASSLVGGLGTEAFF; CDR3nt: TGTGCCAGCAGCTTAGTCGGGGGTTTGGGAACTGAAGCTTTCTTT
d_gene: -; v_gene: TRBV7-6; abundance: -; j_gene: TRBJ1-3; CDR3aa: CASSLWQGNTIYF; CDR3nt: TGTGCCAGCAGCTTATGGCAGGGAAACACCATATATTTT
d_gene: TRBD1; v_gene: TRBV28; abundance: -; j_gene: TRBJ1-6; CDR3aa: CASSLVTGKSPLHF; CDR3nt: TGTGCCAGCAGTTTGGTGACAGGGAAGTCACCCCTCCACTTT
d_gene: -; v_gene: TRBV19; abundance: -; j_gene: TRBJ1-5; CDR3aa: CASRPREWDQPQHF; CDR3nt: TGTGCCAGTAGACCACGGGAATGGGATCAGCCCCAGCATTTT
d_gene: TRBD1; v_gene: TRBV24-1; abundance: -; j_gene: TRBJ1-2; CDR3aa: CATSDRDRTNYGYTF; CDR3nt: TGTGCCACCAGTGACCGGGACAGGACTAACTATGGCTACACCTTC
d_gene: TRBD1; v_gene: TRBV4-2; abundance: -; j_gene: TRBJ1-1; CDR3aa: CASSRRDRGNMNTEAFF; CDR3nt: TGTGCCAGCAGCAGACGGGACAGGGGGAACATGAACACTGAAGCTTTCTTT
d_gene: TRBD2; v_gene: TRBV19; abundance: -; j_gene: TRBJ2-1; CDR3aa: CASSIASGTSGYNEQFF; CDR3nt: TGTGCCAGTAGTATAGCCTCCGGGACTAGCGGATACAATGAGCAGTTCTTC
d_gene: -; v_gene: TRBV15; abundance: -; j_gene: TRBJ1-5; CDR3aa: CATSRGTTGSQPQHF; CDR3nt: TGTGCCACCAGCAGAGGAACTACAGGGTCACAGCCCCAGCATTTT
d_gene: TRBD1; v_gene: TRBV9; abundance: -; j_gene: TRBJ2-3; CDR3aa: CASSVMTGLSTDTQYF; CDR3nt: TGTGCCAGCAGCGTAATGACAGGGTTAAGCACAGATACGCAGTATTTT
d_gene: -; v_gene: TRBV2; abundance: -; j_gene: TRBJ1-6; CDR3aa: CASSADRLYNSPLHF; CDR3nt: TGTGCCAGCAGTGCCGACAGGTTGTATAATTCACCCCTCCACTTT
d_gene: TRBD2; v_gene: TRBV24-1; abundance: -; j_gene: TRBJ2-5; CDR3aa: CATSDLAGGTQETQYF; CDR3nt: TGTGCCACCAGTGACCTAGCGGGAGGTACCCAAGAGACCCAGTACTTC
d_gene: TRBD1; v_gene: TRBV5-6; abundance: -; j_gene: TRBJ1-2; CDR3aa: CASSQGGTYGYTF; CDR3nt: TGTGCCAGCAGCCAGGGGGGGACGTATGGCTACACCTTC
d_gene: -; v_gene: TRBV10-3; abundance: -; j_gene: TRBJ1-1; CDR3aa: CAISEPTMNTEAFF; CDR3nt: TGTGCCATCAGTGAGCCCACAATGAACACTGAAGCTTTCTTT
d_gene: -; v_gene: TRBV5-1; abundance: -; j_gene: TRBJ1-4; CDR3aa: CASSLLGEGGEKLFF; CDR3nt: TGCGCCAGCAGCTTGTTGGGGGAGGGCGGTGAAAAACTGTTTTTT
d_gene: TRBD1; v_gene: TRBV30; abundance: -; j_gene: TRBJ1-1; CDR3aa: CAWSLGQDNTEAFF; CDR3nt: TGTGCCTGGAGTTTAGGACAGGACAACACTGAAGCTTTCTTT
d_gene: -; v_gene: TRBV27; abundance: -; j_gene: TRBJ1-4; CDR3aa: CASSSSYGVNEKLFF; CDR3nt: TGTGCCAGCAGTTCCTCATATGGGGTTAATGAAAAACTGTTTTTT
d_gene: -; v_gene: TRBV6-6; abundance: -; j_gene: TRBJ1-1; CDR3aa: CASSYSGGNEAFF; CDR3nt: TGTGCCAGCAGTTACTCAGGCGGGAATGAAGCTTTCTTT
d_gene: -; v_gene: TRBV4-2; abundance: few; j_gene: TRBJ1-5; CDR3aa: CASSQEGGNQPQHF; CDR3nt: TGTGCCAGCAGCCAAGAGGGGGGAAACCAGCCCCAGCATTTT
d_gene: -; v_gene: TRBV11-1; abundance: -; j_gene: TRBJ2-5; CDR3aa: CASSKQGLETQYF; CDR3nt: TGTGCCAGCAGCAAACAGGGTTTGGAGACCCAGTACTTC
d_gene: -; v_gene: TRBV15; abundance: -; j_gene: TRBJ2-5; CDR3aa: CATSSSGVEETQYF; CDR3nt: TGTGCCACCAGCAGTAGTGGAGTGGAGGAGACCCAGTACTTC
d_gene: -; v_gene: TRBV27; abundance: -; j_gene: TRBJ1-1; CDR3aa: CASSFVGRGAEAFF; CDR3nt: TGTGCCAGCAGTTTTGTGGGCAGGGGCGCTGAAGCTTTCTTT
d_gene: -; v_gene: TRBV29-1; abundance: -; j_gene: TRBJ1-2; CDR3aa: CSAHAPGNPNYGYTF; CDR3nt: TGCAGCGCCCACGCCCCGGGGAACCCTAACTATGGCTACACCTTC
d_gene: TRBD2; v_gene: TRBV3-1/TRBV3-2; abundance: -; j_gene: TRBJ2-1; CDR3aa: CASSRHTSGREKGAYNEQFF; CDR3nt: TGTGCCAGCAGTCGTCATACTAGCGGGAGGGAGAAGGGCGCCTACAATGAGCAGTTCTTC
d_gene: -; v_gene: TRBV18; abundance: -; j_gene: TRBJ2-2; CDR3aa: CASSPPGIRRGRPTGELFF; CDR3nt: TGTGCCAGCTCACCACCGGGGATTCGAAGGGGTCGCCCAACCGGGGAGCTGTTTTTT
d_gene: -; v_gene: TRBV19; abundance: -; j_gene: TRBJ1-5; CDR3aa: CASRTYRERNQPQHF; CDR3nt: TGTGCCAGTCGGACTTACAGGGAAAGGAATCAGCCCCAGCATTTT
d_gene: TRBD1; v_gene: TRBV18; abundance: -; j_gene: TRBJ1-5; CDR3aa: CASSPVGTGDGNQPQHF; CDR3nt: TGTGCCAGCTCACCGGTAGGGACAGGGGACGGCAATCAGCCCCAGCATTTT
d_gene: -; v_gene: TRBV2; abundance: -; j_gene: TRBJ2-2; CDR3aa: CASSENRNTGELFF; CDR3nt: TGTGCCAGCAGTGAAAACCGGAACACCGGGGAGCTGTTTTTT
d_gene: -; v_gene: TRBV14; abundance: -; j_gene: TRBJ1-4; CDR3aa: CASTRRGEKLFF; CDR3nt: TGTGCCAGCACCCGTCGGGGCGAAAAACTGTTTTTT
d_gene: -; v_gene: TRBV11-2; abundance: few; j_gene: TRBJ1-1; CDR3aa: CASSLGYSGGLNTEAFF; CDR3nt: TGTGCCAGCAGCTTAGGATACAGCGGGGGGTTGAACACTGAAGCTTTCTTT
d_gene: -; v_gene: TRBV5-1; abundance: -; j_gene: TRBJ2-7; CDR3aa: CASRIPGQAYEQYF; CDR3nt: TGCGCCAGCAGGATCCCGGGACAAGCCTACGAGCAGTACTTC
d_gene: TRBD1; v_gene: TRBV30; abundance: -; j_gene: TRBJ2-1; CDR3aa: CAWSGQGNEQFF; CDR3nt: TGTGCCTGGAGTGGACAGGGGAATGAGCAGTTCTTC
d_gene: -; v_gene: TRBV9; abundance: few; j_gene: TRBJ2-7; CDR3aa: CASPLEQYF; CDR3nt: TGTGCCAGCCCCCTCGAGCAGTACTTC
d_gene: TRBD1; v_gene: TRBV20-1; abundance: -; j_gene: TRBJ2-5; CDR3aa: CSASADRGLETQYF; CDR3nt: TGCAGTGCTAGTGCGGACAGGGGGCTGGAGACCCAGTACTTC
d_gene: TRBD2; v_gene: TRBV9; abundance: -; j_gene: TRBJ2-1; CDR3aa: CASSQTGGTYNEQFF; CDR3nt: TGTGCCAGCAGCCAAACGGGAGGAACCTACAATGAGCAGTTCTTC
d_gene: TRBD2; v_gene: TRBV6-1; abundance: -; j_gene: TRBJ2-3; CDR3aa: CASSERISGGAWFTDTQYF; CDR3nt: TGTGCCAGCAGTGAAAGGATTAGCGGGGGGGCCTGGTTCACAGATACGCAGTATTTT